This T cell receptor beta chain was captured in a study of tumor-infiltrating lymphocytes in oesophageal squamous cell carcinoma (dated by TCRdb to between 2015 and 2016). This clonotype was picked up many times. Its antigen is currently not known. Base qualities are missing; no much larger clone stands one base away. Receptor amplification or capture employed PCR. These reads were obtained on an Illumina HiSeq 2000. Using fastp at Q25 and MiXCR, TCRdb reprocessed the public reads and kept productive beta chains. Identical CDR3 protein sequences are pooled into one entry, listed with their most common genes and DNA. Within this sample are about 15,000 distinct CDR3 sequences, with 40% to 65% of them counted one time only. Roughly 20% of the sample comes from the top ten. Trimming takes 3 bases off V and 9 bases off J; junction bases not matched to a gene: 11. The CDR3 holds 16 amino acids from the cysteine to the phenylalanine. CDR3 DNA only is kept here, 48 bases in frame from base 1. CDR1 is given as MNHNS and CDR2 as SASEGT, both from the germline V gene.

Sequencing was carried out using esophageal tumor tissue. The receptor chain draws on TRBV6-1 and TRBJ2-2; 9 central nucleotides agree with TRBD2. This sequence originates from a male donor with esophageal squamous cell carcinoma. The CDR3 region: CASSEETLAGVRELFF. The base sequence is TGTGCCAGCAGTGAGGAAACATTAGCGGGAGTACGGGAGCTGTTTTTT.